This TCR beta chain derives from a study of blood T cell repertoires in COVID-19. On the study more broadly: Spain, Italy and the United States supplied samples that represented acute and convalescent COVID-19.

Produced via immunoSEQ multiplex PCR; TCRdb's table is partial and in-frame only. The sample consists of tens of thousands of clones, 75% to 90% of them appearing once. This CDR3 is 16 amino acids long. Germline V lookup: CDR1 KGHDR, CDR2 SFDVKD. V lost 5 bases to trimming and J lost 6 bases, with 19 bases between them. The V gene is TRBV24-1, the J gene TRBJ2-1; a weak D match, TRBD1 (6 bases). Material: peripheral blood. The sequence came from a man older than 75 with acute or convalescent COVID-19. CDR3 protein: CATSGDITVGSNEQFF. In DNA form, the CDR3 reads TGTGCCACCAGTGGGGACATTACAGTGGGGAGCAATGAGCAGTTCTTC.